This T cell receptor (beta chain) was identified in a study of blood T cell repertoires in COVID-19. Turning to the study itself: In each case, the material was cDNA or gDNA derived from T cells, B-cell-depleted T cells, or PBMCs.

In the original workflow: Quantification of nucleated cells was approximated via reference gene primer amplification. Method: immunoSEQ multiplex PCR; TCRdb's copy keeps in-frame clones and lacks some. Clonal size and the V and J genes are those of that table, whereas D and trimming came from the DNA. Among around 70,000 clones listed, around 90% were seen once. V lost 3 bases and J 2 bases, leaving 11 bases between the germline ends. The CDR3 length is 15 residues. Germline-derived CDR1 and CDR2 are MDHEN and SYDVKM. Source material: peripheral blood. This sequence joins TRBV28 and TRBJ1-5; possibly TRBD1 for D (6 bases). The receptor's source is a human donor in a cohort sampled during active COVID-19. The CDR3 DNA is TGTGCCAGCAGTTTTTCGGCAGGGGGCAATCAGCCCCAGCATTTT. Its translation: CASSFSAGGNQPQHF.